Below are 23 T cell receptor beta chains sequenced from a single sample in a study of CD8 T cells in ankylosing spondylitis. Study-level points and caveats: What appeared characteristic of ankylosing spondylitis blood was a TCR beta motif of under 10 highly homologous variants.

For these receptors, no antigen is known. MiXCR was run by TCRdb on the 5' RACE reads, yielding one entry per CDR3 protein. In the table there are 700,000 to 850,000 distinct CDR3 sequences, 12% of which are singletons. The source material was blood, either unsorted or a sorted T cell fraction (not recorded which). The receptors here all came from a male donor with ankylosing spondylitis.

The J gene is TRBJ2-1, the V gene TRBV20-1; maybe TRBD1 (5 bases). CDR1 and CDR2 from the germline V gene are DFQATT and SNEGSKA (reference sequence). There are 12 residues in the CDR3. The CDR3 sequence: CSRSRDYNEQFF. CDR3 coding DNA: TGCAGCAGGTCCAGGGACTACAATGAGCAGTTCTTC.

This clonotype was picked up many times. The V call is TRBV7-2, the J call TRBJ1-2; 7 bases agree with TRBD1. Germline V CDR1 and CDR2: SGHTA, FQGNSA. The length of the CDR3 is 14 residues. V gave up 4 bases and J gave up 7 bases; unmatched junction bases: 9. CDR3 protein: CASSSYRDSSGYTF. CDR3 bases: TGTGCCAGCAGCTCGTACCGGGACAGTAGTGGCTACACCTTC.

The chain combines TRBV20-1 with TRBJ2-7; D possibly matches TRBD1 or TRBD2 (5 bases each). Germline-derived CDR1 and CDR2 are DFQATT and SNEGSKA (reference sequence). V lost 3 bases, J lost 2 bases, and 11 bases lay in between. CDR3 length equals 13 residues. This CDR3 reads CSASRRGPYEQYF. CDR3 bases: TGCAGTGCTAGCCGAAGGGGACCCTACGAGCAGTACTTC.

This clonotype was observed a handful of times. The rearrangement joins TRBV20-1 to TRBJ2-3, with 12 positions matching TRBD2. The CDR3 covers 14 residues. The ends lost 5 bases at V and 4 bases at J; junction bases unmatched: 4. Germline V gives CDR1 DFQATT, CDR2 SNEGSKA (reference sequence). In DNA form, the CDR3 reads TGCAGTGCTCCGACTAGCGGGAGTTCAGATACGCAGTATTTT. Translated, it gives CSAPTSGSSDTQYF.

CDR3 loop: CSGGGAKNIQYF. The CDR3, as DNA: TGCAGCGGGGGCGGGGCCAAAAACATTCAGTACTTC. The rearrangement joins TRBV29-1 to TRBJ2-4; D might be TRBD1 or TRBD2, each matching 5 bases. The CDR3 consists of 12 residues. Trimming took off 7 bases at V and 1 base at J, with 8 bases between the two ends. Germline assignment: CDR1 SQVTM and CDR2 ANQGSEA.

This clonotype was counted many times. The gene calls are TRBV29-1 and TRBJ1-4, with TRBD1 as a possible D gene (5 bases). Trimming shortened V by 4 bases and J by 4 bases, and 13 bases separated the two germline ends. CDR3 size: 14 residues. The germline gives CDR1 SQVTM, CDR2 ANQGSEA. DNA of the CDR3: TGCAGCGTTGCAGACAGATCCCTTAATGAAAAACTGTTTTTT. This gives the protein CSVADRSLNEKLFF.

This chain links TRBV6-5 with TRBJ1-1; 8 positions agree with TRBD1. V gave up 2 bases and J gave up 10 bases; unmatched junction bases: 3. The CDR3 is 12 amino acids. Germline lookup yields CDR1 MNHEY and CDR2 SVGAGI. In DNA form, the CDR3 reads TGTGCCAGCAGTTACCGGACAGGGCGAGCTTTCTTT. Protein product: CASSYRTGRAFF.

V is TRBV20-1 and J is TRBJ1-4, with 9 bases matching TRBD1. This CDR3 has 13 residues. J gave up 8 bases and V 5 bases, and 6 bases lay outside the gene matches. The V gene's germline CDR1 is DFQATT and CDR2 SNEGSKA (reference sequence). Here the CDR3 reads CSAPADRGEKLFF. The CDR3 DNA sequence: TGCAGTGCTCCCGCCGACAGGGGGGAAAAACTGTTTTTT.

The rearrangement joins TRBV19 to TRBJ2-3; tentative D call: TRBD1 (5 bases). V was cut by 4 bases and J by 3 bases, with 11 bases left in between. This CDR3 is built from 14 residues. In germline, CDR1 is LNHDA, CDR2 SQIVND (reference sequence). The CDR3 nucleotides read TGTGCCAGTAGTAGAAACGGACATACAGATACGCAGTATTTT. It yields the protein CASSRNGHTDTQYF.

The chain links TRBV2 to TRBJ2-7, with D possibly TRBD2 on 5 matching bases. Germline assignment: CDR1 SNHLY and CDR2 FYNNEI. Trimming took 5 bases from V and 3 from J, leaving 11 bases between them. The CDR3 sequence is 13 residues long. The CDR3 sequence: CASSRESGYEQYF. The DNA of the CDR3 is TGTGCCAGCAGTCGGGAATCGGGCTACGAGCAGTACTTC.

This clonotype was detected only a few times. V usage is TRBV10-3 and J usage is TRBJ1-1, with a weak D call TRBD1 (5 bases). The CDR3 sequence is 13 residues long. V was pared by 3 bases and J by 7 bases, with 12 bases between. Germline CDR1 and CDR2: ENHRY and SYGVKD. The DNA of the CDR3 is TGTGCCATCAGTGACGGGGGATTCTTTGAAGCTTTCTTT. As protein: CAISDGGFFEAFF.

This clonotype was seen a few times. The chain has TRBV28 and TRBJ1-2; 10 nucleotides align to TRBD1. V shed 4 bases, J shed 12 bases, and the junction held 11 bases outside the gene matches. Germline V gives CDR1 MDHEN, CDR2 SYDVKM. This CDR3 contains 14 residues. The CDR3 reads CASSSDRGSGSDTF. For the CDR3, the DNA is TGTGCCAGCAGTTCGGACAGGGGGAGTGGGAGCGACACCTTC.

This sequence joins TRBV7-9 and TRBJ2-7, with D unresolved. Trimming cost V 3 bases and J 2 bases, with 8 bases left between them. The CDR3 totals 13 residues. Per germline, CDR1 SEHNR and CDR2 FQNEAQ (reference sequence). DNA for the CDR3: TGTGCCAGCAGCTTCACAGTGGCCTACGAGCAGTACTTC. It specifies CASSFTVAYEQYF.

This clonotype has ten or more counts. The chain couples TRBV6-1 to TRBJ2-2, with 8 bases identical to TRBD2. Germline CDR1 is MNHNS and CDR2 is SASEGT. V lost 5 bases and J lost 1; bases outside the gene matches: 3. The CDR3 has 15 amino acids. DNA for the CDR3: TGTGCCAGCAGTCGAAGCGGGAGGAACACCGGGGAGCTGTTTTTT. This translates into CASSRSGRNTGELFF.

This clonotype has more than one count but fewer than ten. The chain recombines TRBV9 with TRBJ2-1; 8 positions agree with TRBD2. From germline, CDR1 is SGDLS and CDR2 YYNGEE. The ends lost 6 bases at V and 0 bases at J; junction bases unmatched: 5. This CDR3 region has 15 residues. The CDR3, as DNA: TGTGCCAGCACCCGGGGGGGGGCCTCCTACAATGAGCAGTTCTTC. As protein: CASTRGGASYNEQFF.

This clonotype occurred a few times. The CDR3 bases are TGCGCCAGCAGCTTGGCCGAGGCAGGGGACACTGAAGCTTTCTTT. Residues: CASSLAEAGDTEAFF. The chain uses TRBV5-1 and TRBJ1-1; D may be TRBD1 (6 bases). Germline values: CDR1 SGHRS, CDR2 YFSETQ. The CDR3 is 15 amino acids. V was cut by 0 bases and J by 3 bases, with 12 bases left in between.

This clonotype was recorded a few times. The chain combines TRBV20-1 with TRBJ1-4; 8 bases fit TRBD1. CDR1 is DFQATT and CDR2 is SNEGSKA in the germline V gene (reference sequence). This CDR3 has 14 residues. The J segment lost 10 bases and the V segment lost 0 bases, leaving 7 bases of the junction unmatched. The CDR3 sequence: CSAREQDRAGKLFF. For the CDR3, the DNA is TGCAGTGCTAGAGAACAGGACAGGGCGGGAAAACTGTTTTTT.

This clonotype was counted at least ten times. This sequence joins TRBV7-2 and TRBJ1-1, with unresolved D. V was pared by 2 bases and J by 5 bases, with 12 bases between. The germline V gene encodes CDR1 SGHTA and CDR2 FQGNSA. The length of the CDR3 is 14 residues. The CDR3 region has the DNA TGTGCCAGCAGCTTAAACAGCCGAGGGACTGAAGCTTTCTTT. Translation: CASSLNSRGTEAFF.

This clonotype was seen more than once but under ten times. The V and J genes are TRBV7-2 and TRBJ1-2; D is ambiguous. Per germline, CDR1 SGHTA and CDR2 FQGNSA. There are 12 residues in the CDR3. Deletions cut 1 base from V and 6 bases from J, with 6 bases between. For the CDR3, the DNA is TGTGCCAGCAGCTTAGTTGAACATGGCTACACCTTC. Translated, it gives CASSLVEHGYTF. The entire variable domain, with the rest obtained from reference TRBV7-2 and TRBJ1-2, is as follows: GAGVSQSPSNKVTEKGKDVELRCDPISGHTALYWYRQSLGQGLEFLIYFQGNSAPDKSGLPSDRFSAERTGGSVSTLTIQRTQQEDSAVYLCASSLVEHGYTFGSGTRLTVV.

The chain joins TRBV4-3 to TRBJ2-3; D is unresolved. V dropped 3 bases and J dropped 0 bases, with 7 bases sitting between them. CDR1 is LGHNA and CDR2 is YSLEER in the germline V gene. The CDR3 has 14 residues. CDR3 bases: TGCGCCAGCAGCCAGAGAGTTAGCACAGATACGCAGTATTTT. It codes for CASSQRVSTDTQYF.

This clonotype was seen repeatedly, ten times or more. This chain links TRBV27 with TRBJ1-5; perhaps TRBD1 as D (5 bases). Germline V gene lookup returns CDR1 MNHEY and CDR2 SMNVEV (reference sequence). Trimming cost V 4 bases and J 6 bases, with 13 bases left between them. The CDR3 sequence is 14 residues long. CDR3 DNA: TGTGCCAGCAGTTCAGCAGGGTTAGGTCAGCCCCAGCATTTT. Translated: CASSSAGLGQPQHF.

CDR3 sequence (DNA): TGCAGTGCTAGCCCCCTCCGGGGCAGGGGTGTCTATGGCTACACCTTC. This gives the protein CSASPLRGRGVYGYTF. The chain couples TRBV20-1 to TRBJ1-2; D may be TRBD1 (6 bases). The CDR3 is 16 amino acids. Germline CDR1 is DFQATT and CDR2 is SNEGSKA (reference sequence). V dropped 3 bases and J dropped 4 bases, with 21 bases sitting between them.

Only a few counts were recorded for this clonotype. The chain carries TRBV20-1 and TRBJ1-4; D ambiguous. The V and J ends lost 0 bases and 5 bases respectively, with 13 bases between them. Per the germline V gene, CDR1 is DFQATT and CDR2 is SNEGSKA (reference sequence). There are 15 residues in the CDR3. In nucleotides, the CDR3 is TGCAGTGCTAGAGATCGGAGGCACGGGAATGAAAAACTGTTTTTT. This codes for CSARDRRHGNEKLFF.